This TCR beta chain stems from a study of memory CD8 T cells in hepatitis C reinfection. Study summary: Late or post reinfection samples were taken 12 to 24 weeks after detection.

Some clones are missing from TCRdb's copy, which holds only in-frame ones; the method was immunoSEQ multiplex PCR. The data hold some 44,000 clones, with roughly 89% observed a single time. The time point is: late/post reinfection, 12 to 24 weeks after detection. No in vitro expansion preceded TCR sequencing of the sorted cells. CDR1 and CDR2 (germline): MNHNS, SASEGT. The CDR3 is made up of 18 amino acids. After removal of 2 bases from V and 7 bases from J, the junction contained 17 bases not matched to a gene. V and J are TRBV6-1 and TRBJ2-1, with TRBD1 matching over 7 bases. The sample comprised naive CD8+ T cells sorted from blood. This receptor was obtained from a man aged 18 to 30 with hepatitis C virus infection. The CDR3: CASSEFSQGVSTGNEQFF. CDR3 DNA sequence: TGTGCCAGCAGTGAATTTAGTCAGGGGGTCAGTACGGGGAATGAGCAGTTCTTC.